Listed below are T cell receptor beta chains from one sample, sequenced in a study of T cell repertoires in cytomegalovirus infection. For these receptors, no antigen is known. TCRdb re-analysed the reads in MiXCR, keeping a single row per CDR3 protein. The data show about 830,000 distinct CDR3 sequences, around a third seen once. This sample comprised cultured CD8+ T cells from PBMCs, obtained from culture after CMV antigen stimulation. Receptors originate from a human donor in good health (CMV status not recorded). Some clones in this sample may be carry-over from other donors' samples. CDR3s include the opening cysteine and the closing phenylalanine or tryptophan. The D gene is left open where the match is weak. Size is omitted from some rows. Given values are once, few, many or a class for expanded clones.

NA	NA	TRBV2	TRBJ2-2	TGTGCCAGCAGTGGGGCCTCAGTGGGGACCGGGGAGCTGTTTTTT	CASSGASVGTGELFF
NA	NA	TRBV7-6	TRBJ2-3	TGTGCCAGCAGCCAACTTAGGGGCACAGATACGCAGTATTTT	CASSQLRGTDTQYF
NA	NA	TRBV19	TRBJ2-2	TGTGCCAGCAGACACGATTCAGGAACGAACACCGGGGAGCTGTTTTTT	CASRHDSGTNTGELFF
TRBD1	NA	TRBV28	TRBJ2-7	TGTGCCAGCAGTTGGGGGACAGTAACCTACGAGCAGTACTTC	CASSWGTVTYEQYF
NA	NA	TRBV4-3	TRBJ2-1	TGCGCCAGCAGCCAAGAAAACTACAATGAGCAGTTCTTC	CASSQENYNEQFF
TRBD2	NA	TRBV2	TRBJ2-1	TGTGCCAGCGACCGGGGGGGGTATGTCAATGAGCAGTTCTTC	CASDRGGYVNEQFF
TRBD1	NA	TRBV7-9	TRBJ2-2	TGTGCCAGCAGCCCCGGGACAGGGTTGGCCGGGGAGCTGTTTTTT	CASSPGTGLAGELFF
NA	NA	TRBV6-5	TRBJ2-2	TGTGCCAGCAGTTACTCGTGGCAGGGTGGGACCGGGGAGCTGTTTTTT	CASSYSWQGGTGELFF
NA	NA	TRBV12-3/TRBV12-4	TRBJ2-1	TGTGCCAGCAGTTTTAAGGGGGGGGGCCACTACAATGAGCAGTTCTTC	CASSFKGGGHYNEQFF
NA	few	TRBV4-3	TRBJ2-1	TGCGCCAGCAGCCAGGCCCGGATAAATGAGCAGTTCTTC	CASSQARINEQFF
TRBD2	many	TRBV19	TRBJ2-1	TGTGCCACCCGACTAGCGGGAGACAATGAGCAGTTCTTC	CATRLAGDNEQFF
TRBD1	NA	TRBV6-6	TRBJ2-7	TGTGCCACAAGCGAGGGGGCTTCTTACGAGCAGTACTTC	CATSEGASYEQYF
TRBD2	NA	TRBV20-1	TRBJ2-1	TGCAGTGCTGCCAGACTAGCGGGGGGACACAATGAGCAGTTCTTC	CSAARLAGGHNEQFF
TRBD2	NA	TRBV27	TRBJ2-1	TGTGCCAGCAGTCCCATGGCCGGGACTAGCGGACACAATGAGCAGTTCTTC	CASSPMAGTSGHNEQFF
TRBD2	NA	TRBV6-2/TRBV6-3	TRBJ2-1	TGTGCCAGCAGTCGCGGGACTAGCGGCATCGAGAGATCCTACAATGAGCAGTTCTTC	CASSRGTSGIERSYNEQFF
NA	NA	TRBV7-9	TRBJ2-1	TGTGCCAGCAGCTCTAGCATGGCCTATGAGCAGTTCTTC	CASSSSMAYEQFF
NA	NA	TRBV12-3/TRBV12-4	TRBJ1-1	TGTGCCTGCAGTTTAACCCCAAGCACTGAAGCTTTCTTT	CACSLTPSTEAFF
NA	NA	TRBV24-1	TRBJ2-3	TGTGCCACCAGTGAGGGGGTCCAGGGTAGCACAGATACGCAGTATTTT	CATSEGVQGSTDTQYF
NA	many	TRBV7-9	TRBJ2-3	TGTGCCAGCAGCGGCTTGGGCGTGGCAGGTTACACAGATACGCAGTATTTT	CASSGLGVAGYTDTQYF
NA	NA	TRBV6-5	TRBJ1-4	TGTGCCAGCAGAAAAGGTGAAAAACTGTTTTTT	CASRKGEKLFF
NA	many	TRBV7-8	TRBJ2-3	TGTGCCAGCCAAACCACTACCCGTCCGCGATACGCGCAGTATTTT	CASQTTTRPRYAQYF
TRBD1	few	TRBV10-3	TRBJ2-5	TGTGCCATCAGTGAGTCCGTGGGACAGGCGAAAGAGACCCAGTACTTC	CAISESVGQAKETQYF
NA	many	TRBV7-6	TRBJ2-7	TGTGCCAGCAGCTTAGCGGAGGGACCGAGCTCCTACGAGCAGTACTTC	CASSLAEGPSSYEQYF
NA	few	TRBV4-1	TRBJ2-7	TGCGCCAGCAGCCAGCTGAGAGGCGAGCAGTACTTC	CASSQLRGEQYF
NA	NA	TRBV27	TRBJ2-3	TGTGCCAGCAGTTTATTGGGCTCCAGCACGAAAGATACGCAGTATTTT	CASSLLGSSTKDTQYF
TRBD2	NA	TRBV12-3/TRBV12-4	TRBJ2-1	TGTGCCAGCAGTTTTCTCCGGGACTATCCTCCACGGAATGAGCAGTTCTTC	CASSFLRDYPPRNEQFF
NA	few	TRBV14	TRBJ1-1	TGTGCCAGCAGCCAAGGAAGCCTGGGCCATTACACTGAAGCTTTCTTT	CASSQGSLGHYTEAFF
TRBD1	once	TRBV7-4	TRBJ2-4	TGTGCCAGCAGCTTGGGGGATGACAGGGGTCTAGCCAAAAACATTCAGTACTTC	CASSLGDDRGLAKNIQYF
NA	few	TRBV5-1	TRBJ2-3	TGCGCCAGCAGCTCGGAGACTACCACAGATACGCAGTATTTT	CASSSETTTDTQYF
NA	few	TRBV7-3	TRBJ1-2	TGTGCCAGCAGCCAAACCCCTTTACAGCCTCTGAATGGCTACACCTTC	CASSQTPLQPLNGYTF
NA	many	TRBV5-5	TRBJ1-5	TGTGCCAGCAGCTTGGGTCAGGCGGTTCAGCCCCAGCATTTT	CASSLGQAVQPQHF
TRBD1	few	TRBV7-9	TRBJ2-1	TGTGCCAGCAGCTTAGAAACTCGACAGGGGTCCTACAATGAGCAGTTCTTC	CASSLETRQGSYNEQFF
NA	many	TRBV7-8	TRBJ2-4	TGTGCCAGCAGCTTATCTAAATTGTCAAAAAACATTCAGTACTTC	CASSLSKLSKNIQYF
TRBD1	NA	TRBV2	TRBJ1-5	TGTGCCAGCAGTGTCCAGCGACAGGGAGGCAATCAGCCCCAGCATTTT	CASSVQRQGGNQPQHF
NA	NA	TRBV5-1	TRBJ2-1	TGCGCCAGCAGCTTGGCCCCGGCACAGGAGCAGTTCTTC	CASSLAPAQEQFF